The table lists the clone carrying this TCR beta chain with a count of one. Antigen: not known. Libraries were prepared by immunoSEQ multiplex PCR; TCRdb keeps only in-frame clonotypes and omits some of them. Seen here are tens of thousands of clones, around nine tenths observed once, and the top ten hold 40%. This sample was taken from a study of radiotherapy plus CTLA-4 blockade in lung cancer. About the research overall: Disease control was seen in 31% of patients, objective responses in more than 15%. Notes on the study in general: TCR clones from tumors expanded in blood after radiotherapy plus ipilimumab.

Germline values: CDR1 MDHEN, CDR2 SYDVKM. Losses at the gene ends were 2 bases for V and 2 bases for J; bases not matched to a gene: 6. The CDR3 extends over 16 amino acids. The chain employs TRBV28 and TRBJ2-3; TRBD2 aligns across 8 bases. Source: peripheral blood, taken from a patient treated with radiotherapy plus ipilimumab. This receptor was obtained from a human donor with non-small cell lung cancer that progressed on radiotherapy plus ipilimumab. CDR3 sequence: CASSLVTGGFTDTQYF. CDR3 in DNA: TGTGCCAGCAGTTTAGTAACGGGAGGGTTCACAGATACGCAGTATTTT. Full variable domain (outside the CDR3, taken from reference TRBV28 and TRBJ2-3): DVKVTQSSRYLVKRTGEKVFLECVQDMDHENMFWYRQDPGLGLRLIYFSYDVKMKEKGDIPEGYSVSREKKERFSLILESASTNQTSMYLCASSLVTGGFTDTQYFGPGTRLTVL.